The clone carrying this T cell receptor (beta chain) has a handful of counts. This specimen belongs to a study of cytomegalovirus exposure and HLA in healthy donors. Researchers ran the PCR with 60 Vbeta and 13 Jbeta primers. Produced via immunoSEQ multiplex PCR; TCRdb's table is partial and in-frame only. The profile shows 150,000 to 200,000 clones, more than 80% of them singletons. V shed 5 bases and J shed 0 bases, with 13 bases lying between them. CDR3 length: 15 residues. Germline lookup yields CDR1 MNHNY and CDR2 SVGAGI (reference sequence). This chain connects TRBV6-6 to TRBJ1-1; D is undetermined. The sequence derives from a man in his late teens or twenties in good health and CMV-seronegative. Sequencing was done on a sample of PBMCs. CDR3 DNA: TGTGCCAGCAGTGGGCCGGGAACAATGAACACTGAAGCTTTCTTT. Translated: CASSGPGTMNTEAFF.